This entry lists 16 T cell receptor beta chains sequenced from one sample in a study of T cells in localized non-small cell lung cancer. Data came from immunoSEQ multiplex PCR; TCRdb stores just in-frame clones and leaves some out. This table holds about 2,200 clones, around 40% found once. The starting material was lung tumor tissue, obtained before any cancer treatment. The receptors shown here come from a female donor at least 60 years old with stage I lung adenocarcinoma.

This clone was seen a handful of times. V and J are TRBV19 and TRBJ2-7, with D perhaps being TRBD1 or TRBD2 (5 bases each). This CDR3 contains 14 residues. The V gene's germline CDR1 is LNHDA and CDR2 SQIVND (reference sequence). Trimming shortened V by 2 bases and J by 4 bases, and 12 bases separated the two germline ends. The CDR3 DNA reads TGTGCCAGTAGTATAAGGGACGGAACGTACGAGCAGTACTTC. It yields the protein CASSIRDGTYEQYF.

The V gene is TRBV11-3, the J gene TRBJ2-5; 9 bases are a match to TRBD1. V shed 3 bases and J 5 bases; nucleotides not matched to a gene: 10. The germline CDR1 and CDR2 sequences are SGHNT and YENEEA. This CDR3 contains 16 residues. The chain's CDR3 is CASSLVGTGRKETQYF. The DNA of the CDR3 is TGTGCCAGCAGCTTGGTCGGGACAGGGCGTAAGGAGACCCAGTACTTC.

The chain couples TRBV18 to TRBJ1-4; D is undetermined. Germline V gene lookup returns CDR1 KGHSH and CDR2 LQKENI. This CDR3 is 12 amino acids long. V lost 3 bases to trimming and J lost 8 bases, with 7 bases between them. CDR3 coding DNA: TGTGCCAGCTCACCGGCTTCCGAAAAACTGTTTTTT. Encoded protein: CASSPASEKLFF. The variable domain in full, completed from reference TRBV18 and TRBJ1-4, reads NAGVMQNPRHLVRRRGQEARLRCSPMKGHSHVYWYRQLPEEGLKFMVYLQKENIIDESGMPKERFSAEFPKEGPSILRIQQVVRGDSAAYFCASSPASEKLFFGSGTQLSVL.

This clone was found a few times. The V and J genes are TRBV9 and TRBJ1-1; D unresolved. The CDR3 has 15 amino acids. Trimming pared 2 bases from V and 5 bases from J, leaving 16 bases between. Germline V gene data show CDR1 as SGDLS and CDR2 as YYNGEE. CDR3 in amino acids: CASSVTGRVDTEAFF. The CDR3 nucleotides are TGTGCCAGCAGCGTCACGGGGAGGGTCGATACTGAAGCTTTCTTT. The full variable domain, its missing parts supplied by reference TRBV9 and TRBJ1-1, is DSGVTQTPKHLITATGQRVTLRCSPRSGDLSVYWYQQSLDQGLQFLIQYYNGEERAKGNILERFSAQQFPDLHSELNLSSLELGDSALYFCASSVTGRVDTEAFFGQGTRLTVV.

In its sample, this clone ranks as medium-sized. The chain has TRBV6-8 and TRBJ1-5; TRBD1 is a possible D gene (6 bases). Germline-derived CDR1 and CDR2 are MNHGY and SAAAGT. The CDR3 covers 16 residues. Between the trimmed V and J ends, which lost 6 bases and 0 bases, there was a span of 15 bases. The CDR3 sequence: CASRSETGYSNQPQHF. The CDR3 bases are TGTGCCAGCAGGTCCGAGACAGGATATAGCAATCAGCCCCAGCATTTT.

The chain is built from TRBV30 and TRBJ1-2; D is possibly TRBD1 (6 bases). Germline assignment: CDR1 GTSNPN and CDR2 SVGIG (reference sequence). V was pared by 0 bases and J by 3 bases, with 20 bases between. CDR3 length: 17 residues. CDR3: CAWSVLRGGSAYYGYTF. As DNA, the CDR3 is TGTGCCTGGAGTGTACTTAGAGGGGGATCTGCCTACTATGGCTACACCTTC. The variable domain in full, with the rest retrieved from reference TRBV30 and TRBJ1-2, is SQTIHQWPATLVQPVGSPLSLECTVEGTSNPNLYWYRQAAGRGLQLLFYSVGIGQISSEVPQNLSASRPQDRQFILSSKKLLLSDSGFYLCAWSVLRGGSAYYGYTFGSGTRLTVV.

CDR3 DNA: TGTGCCAGTAGTGAGACAGGTGCGAGGACTGAAGCTTTCTTT. Amino acid sequence: CASSETGARTEAFF. The rearrangement joins TRBV19 to TRBJ1-1; tentative D call: TRBD1 (6 bases). Between the trimmed V and J ends, which lost 5 bases and 5 bases, there was a span of 15 bases. The germline gives CDR1 LNHDA, CDR2 SQIVND (reference sequence). This CDR3 is built from 14 residues.

CDR3 sequence (DNA): TGCAGCGTTGAGCTGGCGGACCTCCACGAGCAGTACTTC. Residues: CSVELADLHEQYF. The chain is built from TRBV29-1 and TRBJ2-7, with D uncertain. Per the germline V gene, CDR1 is SQVTM and CDR2 is ANQGSEA. Trimming cost V 3 bases and J 5 bases, with 14 bases left between them. The CDR3 runs to 13 residues.

The CDR3 region has the DNA TGTGCCAGCAGTAAGGGACGTGCGGATAAGGGCTACACCTTC. Protein: CASSKGRADKGYTF. V is TRBV6-8 and J is TRBJ1-2; weak D call: TRBD1 (5 bases). Trimming took off 5 bases at V and 8 bases at J, with 18 bases between the two ends. CDR1 is MNHGY and CDR2 is SAAAGT in the germline V gene. The CDR3 spans 14 residues.

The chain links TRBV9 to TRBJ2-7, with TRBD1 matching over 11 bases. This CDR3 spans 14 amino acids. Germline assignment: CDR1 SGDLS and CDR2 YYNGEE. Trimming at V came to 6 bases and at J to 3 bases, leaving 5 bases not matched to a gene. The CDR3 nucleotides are TGTGCCAGCAACCTGGACAGGGGGCTCTACGAGCAGTACTTC. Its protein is CASNLDRGLYEQYF.

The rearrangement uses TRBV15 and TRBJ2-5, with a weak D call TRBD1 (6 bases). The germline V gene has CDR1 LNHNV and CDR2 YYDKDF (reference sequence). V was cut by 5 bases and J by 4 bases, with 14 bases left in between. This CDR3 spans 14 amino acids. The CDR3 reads CATSGQTGGETQYF. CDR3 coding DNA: TGTGCCACCAGCGGACAGACAGGAGGAGAGACCCAGTACTTC.

CDR3 loop: CASSVQPRRTDTQYF. For the CDR3, the DNA is TGTGCCAGCAGCGTACAGCCGAGACGCACAGATACGCAGTATTTT. V and J are TRBV9 and TRBJ2-3, with D uncertain. There are 15 residues in the CDR3. The germline V gene has CDR1 SGDLS and CDR2 YYNGEE. The V end lost 1 base, the J end lost 1 base, and 10 bases lay between the germline ends.

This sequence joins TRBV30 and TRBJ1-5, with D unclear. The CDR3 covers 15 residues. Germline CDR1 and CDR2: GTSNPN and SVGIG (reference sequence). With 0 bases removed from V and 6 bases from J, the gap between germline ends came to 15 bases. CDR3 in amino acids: CAWSVGTGGGQPQHF. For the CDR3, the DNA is TGTGCCTGGAGTGTAGGTACGGGTGGAGGTCAGCCCCAGCATTTT.

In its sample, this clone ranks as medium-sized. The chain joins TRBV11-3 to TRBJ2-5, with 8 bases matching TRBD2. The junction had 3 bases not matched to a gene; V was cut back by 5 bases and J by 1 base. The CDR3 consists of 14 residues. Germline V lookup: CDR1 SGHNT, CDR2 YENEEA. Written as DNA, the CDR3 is TGTGCCAGCAGCCCCGGGGGGGCCCAAGAGACCCAGTACTTC. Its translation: CASSPGGAQETQYF.

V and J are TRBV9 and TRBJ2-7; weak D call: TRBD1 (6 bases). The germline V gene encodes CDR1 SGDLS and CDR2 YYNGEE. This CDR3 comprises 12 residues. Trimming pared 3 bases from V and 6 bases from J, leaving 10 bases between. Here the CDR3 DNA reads TGTGCCAGCAGCGCAACAGGGTTCGAGCAGTACTTC. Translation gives CASSATGFEQYF.

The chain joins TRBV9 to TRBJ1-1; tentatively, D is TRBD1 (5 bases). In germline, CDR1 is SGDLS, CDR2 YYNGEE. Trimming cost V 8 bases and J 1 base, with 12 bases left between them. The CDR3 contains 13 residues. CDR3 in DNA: TGTGCCAGGTCAAGCGACAGGAACACTGAAGCTTTCTTT. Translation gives CARSSDRNTEAFF.